This is a list of T cell receptor beta chains from one sample in a study of OX40 agonist ivuxolimab in advanced cancers. Produced via immunoSEQ multiplex PCR; TCRdb's table is partial and in-frame only. The data show 65,000 to 95,000 clones, with 80% to 90% seen just once and over 4.5% held by the top ten. The sample consisted of CD4+ or CD8+ T cells sorted from blood, taken in a trial of the OX40 agonist ivuxolimab. These receptors were collected from an adult with an advanced solid tumor such as melanoma, head and neck, liver or kidney cancer. The CDR3 runs from the conserved cysteine through the conserved F or W. Rows give clone size only sometimes, using once, few, many, or a class for an expanded clone.

j_call v_call clone_size cdr3_aa
TRBJ1-5 TRBV5-6 - CASSRTGNQPQHF
TRBJ2-7 TRBV30 - CAWSVSLARYEQYF
TRBJ2-4 TRBV19 - CASTPEPGRLWFQNIQYF
TRBJ2-7 TRBV6-1 once CASSPRDYEQYF
TRBJ2-1 TRBV19 - CASSIGRRYPSYNEQFF
TRBJ2-7 TRBV4-1 - CASSQGPAGGTYEQYF
TRBJ2-7 TRBV12-2 - CASRLGDSYEQYF
TRBJ2-7 TRBV4-1 - CASSQEAGGRTYEQYF
TRBJ1-5 TRBV7-2 - CASSQRPGPNQPQHF
TRBJ2-3 TRBV19 - CASKGLAGGLDTQYF
TRBJ2-3 TRBV5-1 - CASSAPRDLKALTDTQYF
TRBJ1-2 TRBV6-5 few CASSYAAAGEGYGYTF
TRBJ2-3 TRBV12-5 - CASGLDRVLPDTQYF
TRBJ1-1 TRBV19 - CASSIGQGGTEAFF
TRBJ1-1 TRBV5-8 once CASRARQGANSVNTEAFF
TRBJ1-1 TRBV4-3 - CASSLTGLNTEAFF
TRBJ2-6 TRBV11-2 - CASLGQGLVSGANVLTF
TRBJ1-5 TRBV30 - CAWSSDSNQPQHF
TRBJ1-2 TRBV5-4 - CASPFLDFGYGYTF
TRBJ2-7 TRBV7-2 - CASSPQRGGHYEQYF
TRBJ2-3 TRBV5-6 - CASSLAGRGGTDTQYF
TRBJ2-1 TRBV7-9 - CASSGRAGSYNEQFF
TRBJ1-5 TRBV7-8 - CASSLAYLDQPQHF
TRBJ2-1 TRBV7-9 once CASSLGVPSGNEQFF
TRBJ1-2 TRBV10-2 - CASSRTGGEDYGYTF
TRBJ2-3 TRBV14 - CASSHEGLIRTDTQYF
TRBJ2-7 TRBV2 - CASSEGQGGRTSEQYF
TRBJ1-1 TRBV19 - CASSIASGPAFF
TRBJ1-1 TRBV5-1 once CASSFLAGNTEAFF
TRBJ2-5 TRBV18 once CASSPRAAGQHQETQYF
TRBJ2-2 TRBV7-9 - CASSSRRDTITNTGELFF
TRBJ2-3 TRBV5-4 - CASSLSRGPDTQYF
TRBJ2-2 TRBV6-6 - CASIPGDYTGELFF
TRBJ2-5 TRBV5-6 - CASSLIAAGETQYF
TRBJ2-5 TRBV5-6 - CASSLASGRNLRLGQYF
TRBJ2-7 TRBV10-3 - CAISESRGLSYEQYF
TRBJ2-3 TRBV5-8 - CASSRRTGSSDTQYF
TRBJ2-1 TRBV6-4 - CASSMALVAAQFF
- TRBV19 - CASSTYDGYEQYF
TRBJ1-3 TRBV7-8 few CASTSYTLGISGNTIYF
TRBJ1-1 TRBV10-1 - CASSENPRTGGTEAFF
TRBJ2-2 TRBV30 - CAWSRDNTGELFF
TRBJ2-4 TRBV9 - CASSTSHGKNIQYF
TRBJ1-2 TRBV9 - CASSVEVGGNGYTF
TRBJ1-1 TRBV2 once CASHLVGYPTFF